Given below is one T cell receptor (beta chain) in context. Its cognate antigen is unknown. This record belongs to a study of cytomegalovirus exposure and HLA in healthy donors. In the PCR, 60 Vbeta and 13 Jbeta primers were used. TCRdb's table, derived via immunoSEQ multiplex PCR, lists solely in-frame clones and lacks some. The table lists under 200,000 clones, approximately 84% of them singletons. Regarding the study as a whole: TCR association rates varied by HLA locus in a later analysis, with DRB1 highest and HLA-C lowest. Prior analysis indicated that the majority of TCR beta V segments exhibited productivity approximately 90% or approximately 30% of the time. Cytomegalovirus association was assigned to under 200 TCR beta chains. In vitro testing confirmed three CMV-associated chains as specific for CMV antigens.

CDR1 is WNHNN, CDR2 SYGVQD, per germline (reference sequence). The CDR3 sequence is 16 residues long. Losses at the gene ends were 4 bases for V and 4 bases for J; bases not matched to a gene: 10. The genes are TRBV10-1 and TRBJ2-1; 7 bases are shared with TRBD1. The TCR was taken from a woman between 50 and 59 years old in good health and CMV-seropositive. Sequencing was carried out using PBMCs. DNA of the CDR3: TGCGCCAGCAGTGGGCCCCGGGACAGAAATTACAATGAGCAGTTCTTC. This gives the protein CASSGPRDRNYNEQFF.